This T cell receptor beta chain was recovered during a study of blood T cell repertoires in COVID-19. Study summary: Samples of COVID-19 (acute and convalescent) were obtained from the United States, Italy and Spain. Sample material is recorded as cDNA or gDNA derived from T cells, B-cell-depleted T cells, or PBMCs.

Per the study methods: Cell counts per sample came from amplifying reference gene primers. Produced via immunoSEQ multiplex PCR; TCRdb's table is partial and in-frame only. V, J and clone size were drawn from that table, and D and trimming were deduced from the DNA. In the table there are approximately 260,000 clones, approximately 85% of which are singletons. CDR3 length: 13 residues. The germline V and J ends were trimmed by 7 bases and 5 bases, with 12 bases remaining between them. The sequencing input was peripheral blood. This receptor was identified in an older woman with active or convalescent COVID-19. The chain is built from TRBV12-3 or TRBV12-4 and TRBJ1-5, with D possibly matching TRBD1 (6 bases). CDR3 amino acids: CASTRTDYQPQHF. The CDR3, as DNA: TGTGCCAGCACACGGACAGACTATCAGCCCCAGCATTTT.